This entry features one T cell receptor beta chain sequence. Its antigen is as yet unknown. The junction and the germline gene differ at one end; a read error may be behind it. The sample is drawn from a study of prognosis after radiotherapy for stage I lung cancer. General observations from the study: The study found lower Shannon entropy after stereotactic body radiation therapy in patients who developed distant metastases. A drop in unique TCR clone counts was seen after stereotactic body radiation therapy, median around 10,000 versus 6,900. Reportedly, the usage of TRBV and TRBJ genes was not the same in patients with and without metastases.

Two-round multiplex PCR, the amplification method, yielded TCR beta CDR3 from genomic DNA. Gene-specific TRBV and TRBJ primers were used in PCR round one. TCRdb fed the multiplex PCR reads into MiXCR, producing one record per CDR3 protein. The sample carries approximately 16,000 distinct CDR3 sequences, about 40% recorded once. The CDR3 contains 15 residues. From germline, CDR1 is LNHNV and CDR2 YYDKDF (reference sequence). The sequencing used PBMCs, collected before or after stereotactic body radiation therapy (not recorded which). This rearrangement joins TRBV15 to TRBJ1-5; D unresolved. The TCR was taken from a donor aged 50 or older with non-small cell lung cancer. CDR3 amino acids: CATSRELCGVPPHHF. CDR3 DNA sequence: TGTGCCACCAGCAGAGAGTTGTGCGGTGTGCCGCCCCATCATTTT.